This T cell receptor beta chain was profiled in a study of T cell responses to AZD1222 COVID-19 vaccine. For the study at large: Whether given at about 4 or about 12 weeks, second doses were pooled. Findings and caveats of the study: Repertoire sampling was restricted to post-peak T cell response timepoints. Spike-specific TCRs gained breadth and depth after people received two AZD1222 doses.

CDR1 is SQVTM and CDR2 is ANQGSEA in the germline V gene. The length of the CDR3 is 16 residues. The V segment lost 5 bases and the J segment 4 bases; nucleotides outside the gene matches: 12. Profiled with immunoSEQ multiplex PCR; TCRdb holds only in-frame clones, not every one. The table lists approximately 140,000 clones, over 90% of them singletons. Of note for this clone: Its antigen is as yet unknown.

The sequence derives from an adult in good health. The sequenced sample was peripheral blood, obtained on day 0 of AZD1222 vaccination. V gene TRBV29-1 combines with J gene TRBJ1-3; 9 nucleotides align to TRBD1. CDR3 sequence: CSVSSSGTGRGNTIYF. The CDR3 nucleotides are TGCAGCGTTAGCTCGTCCGGGACAGGGCGGGGAAACACCATATATTTT.